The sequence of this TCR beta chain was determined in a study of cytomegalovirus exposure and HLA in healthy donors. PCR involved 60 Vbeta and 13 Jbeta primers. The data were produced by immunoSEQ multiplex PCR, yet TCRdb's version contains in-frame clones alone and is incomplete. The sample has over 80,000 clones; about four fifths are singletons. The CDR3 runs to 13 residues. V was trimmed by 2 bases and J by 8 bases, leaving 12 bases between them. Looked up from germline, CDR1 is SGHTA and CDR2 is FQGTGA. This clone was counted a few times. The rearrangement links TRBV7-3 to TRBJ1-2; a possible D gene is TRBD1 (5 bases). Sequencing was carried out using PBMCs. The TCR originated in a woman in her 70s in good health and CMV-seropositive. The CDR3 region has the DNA TGTGCCAGCAGCTTACAGGGTGTAGGAGGCTACACCTTC. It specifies CASSLQGVGGYTF.